This section outlines one TCR beta chain sequence together with its context. Its specificity is unknown. The record originates from a study of shared clonotypes between healthy human individuals. Study-wide results and caveats: The genetic and exposure-history diversity represented was limited by few donors.

Sequencing used immunoSEQ multiplex PCR; TCRdb keeps in-frame clones, though not all of them. Among 400,000 to 500,000 clones, around 78% were seen once, and the ten largest hold 13%. Germline V gives CDR1 SGDLS, CDR2 YYNGEE. The V segment lost 3 bases and the J segment 8 bases; nucleotides outside the gene matches: 5. This CDR3 contains 14 residues. Material: PBMCs. This sequence joins TRBV9 and TRBJ2-1, with 10 bases that match TRBD1. The clonotype originates from a woman aged 40 to 50 in good health. Some clones in this sample may be carry-over from other donors' samples. The CDR3 reads CASSAGTGVDEQFF. CDR3 nucleotide sequence: TGTGCCAGCAGCGCCGGGACAGGGGTCGATGAGCAGTTCTTC.